The sequence of this TCR beta chain was determined in a study of blood T cell repertoires in COVID-19. The wider study: The cDNA or gDNA used as material had been derived from T cells, B-cell-depleted T cells, or PBMCs.

This CDR3 comprises 14 residues. Germline assignment: CDR1 MDHEN and CDR2 SYDVKM. Trimming removed 6 bases from V and 4 bases from J, with 16 bases in between. Only in-frame clones appear in the TCRdb table, and some are missing; sequencing was by immunoSEQ multiplex PCR. The sample shows roughly 100,000 clones, about four fifths of them seen only once. The sample taken for sequencing was peripheral blood. The sequence derives from an elderly woman with acute or convalescent COVID-19. The chain joins TRBV28 to TRBJ2-7, with TRBD2 as a possible D gene (6 bases). CDR3 DNA sequence: TGTGCCAGCAGCCAGGAAAGGGCGGGATACGAGCAGTACTTC. Protein product: CASSQERAGYEQYF.